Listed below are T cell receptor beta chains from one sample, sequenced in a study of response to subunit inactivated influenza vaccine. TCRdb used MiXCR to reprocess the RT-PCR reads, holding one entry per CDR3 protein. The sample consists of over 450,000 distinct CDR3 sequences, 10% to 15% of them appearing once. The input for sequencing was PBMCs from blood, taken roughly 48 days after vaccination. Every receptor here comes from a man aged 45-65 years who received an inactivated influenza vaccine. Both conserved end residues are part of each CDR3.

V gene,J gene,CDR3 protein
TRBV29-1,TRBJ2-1,CSVSRTGGSSYNEQFF
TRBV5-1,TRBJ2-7,CASSSLAASYEQYF
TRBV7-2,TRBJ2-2,CASSLNVGESAGELFF
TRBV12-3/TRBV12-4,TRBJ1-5,CASSPRQGAVGPQHF
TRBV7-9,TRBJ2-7,CASSFPGAYEQYF
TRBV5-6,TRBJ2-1,CASSLAQASGSYNEQFF
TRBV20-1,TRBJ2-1,CCASDRGASSYNEQFF
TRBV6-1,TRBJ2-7,CASRTDRISYEQYF
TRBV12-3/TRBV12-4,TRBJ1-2,CASSFGGYGYTF
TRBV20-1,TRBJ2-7,CSARRQGGLSYEQYF
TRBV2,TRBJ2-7,CASRIDRDTYEQYF
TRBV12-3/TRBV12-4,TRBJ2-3,CASTPTGQSADTQYF
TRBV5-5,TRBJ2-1,CASSLGSGEQFF
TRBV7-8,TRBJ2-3,CASSLVAGAVDTQYF
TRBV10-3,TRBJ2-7,CAISENSGSREQYF
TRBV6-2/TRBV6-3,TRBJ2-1,CASSPSGTGVDEQFF
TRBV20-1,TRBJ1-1,CSAWPTEAFF
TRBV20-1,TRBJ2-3,CSASSLGRREGTDTQYF
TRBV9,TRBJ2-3,CASNLRPTSTDTQYF
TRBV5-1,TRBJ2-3,CASSLSAGTKDTQYF
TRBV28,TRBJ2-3,CASSFPLSGGTPDTQYF
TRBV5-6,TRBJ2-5,CASSSPRGLSQETQYF